In this sample, the clone carrying this T cell receptor beta chain turned up once. The antigen is unknown. CDR1 SNHLY and CDR2 FYNNEI come from the germline V gene. The V end lost 8 bases, the J end lost 0 bases, and 5 bases lay between the germline ends. The CDR3 contains 12 residues. The table came from immunoSEQ multiplex PCR; TCRdb's copy has only in-frame clones and leaves some out. This sample carries about 1.1 million clones, 60% to 85% of them seen once, and the ten largest clones take 0.89%. These data come from a study of shared clonotypes between healthy human individuals. The study's findings and limits: A reduction in generation probabilities was seen for non-shared clonotypes relative to those shared by all four donors.

This TCR was recovered from a young man in good health. Some clones in this sample may be carry-over from other donors' samples. This chain joins TRBV2 and TRBJ1-3; no clear D. The sample comprised memory CD4+ T cells from PBMCs. Regarding subset: CD45RA-negative fraction. CDR3 nucleotide sequence: TGTGCCAGCGCAGACTCTGGAAACACCATATATTTT. It yields the protein CASADSGNTIYF.